The T cell receptor beta chain under discussion was sequenced for a study of T cells in women clearing cervical HPV infection. The overall study: Controls gave blood once infection was undetectable; cases at lesion identification. Cases' blood sampling followed lesion detection by median around 150 days (90 to 200).

V gave up 3 bases and J gave up 0 bases, with 17 bases separating them. Germline V gene sequence: CDR1 SGHTA, CDR2 FQGTGA. The CDR3 extends over 18 amino acids. As for this clone: Its target is not known. The CDR3 is cut off 3 residues early in the read; its end comes from the germline J gene.

Study results and caveats: TRBV6-7 relative abundance averaged around 0.11% in cases and more than 0.15% in controls.

Sequencing used immunoSEQ multiplex PCR; TCRdb keeps in-frame clones, though not all of them. The sample's table shows under 50,000 clones. Sequenced: blood buffy coat. The rearrangement uses TRBV7-3 and TRBJ2-2; weak D call: TRBD1 (6 bases). The receptor was derived from a woman aged 18 to 69 with a cervical HPV16 infection that either progressed to CIN3+ or cleared (not recorded which). The CDR3 sequence is CASSLWPGDITNTGELFF. The DNA read from the CDR3 is TGTGCCAGCAGCTTGTGGCCCGGGGACATAACGAACACCGGGGAG.